The sequence of this T cell receptor (beta chain) was determined in a study of tumour-infiltrating T cells in Burkitt lymphoma. Study context: All epidemiological Burkitt lymphoma subtypes were represented in the cohort. Repertoire clonality predicted overall and progression-free survival.

The CDR3 is 14 residues long. Trimming removed 3 bases at V and 7 bases at J, with 12 bases between. CDR1 MNHNY and CDR2 SVGAGI come from the germline V gene (reference sequence). Profiled with immunoSEQ multiplex PCR; TCRdb holds only in-frame clones, not every one. The repertoire holds under 7,000 clones, over 65% seen once, with 8% to 13% in the top ten. General study findings and limits: Public clonotypes, several, appeared across numerous Burkitt lymphoma patients.

About this clone itself: The antigen remains undetermined. Other DNA sequences within the sample encode an identical CDR3.

The chain is built from TRBV6-6 and TRBJ1-4; D is possibly TRBD1 (5 bases). This receptor was obtained from a human donor with Burkitt lymphoma. The sample consisted of tumor tissue. The CDR3 loop reads CASSYLGGTEKLFF. CDR3 nucleotides: TGTGCCAGCAGTTATCTCGGGGGAACTGAAAAACTGTTTTTT.